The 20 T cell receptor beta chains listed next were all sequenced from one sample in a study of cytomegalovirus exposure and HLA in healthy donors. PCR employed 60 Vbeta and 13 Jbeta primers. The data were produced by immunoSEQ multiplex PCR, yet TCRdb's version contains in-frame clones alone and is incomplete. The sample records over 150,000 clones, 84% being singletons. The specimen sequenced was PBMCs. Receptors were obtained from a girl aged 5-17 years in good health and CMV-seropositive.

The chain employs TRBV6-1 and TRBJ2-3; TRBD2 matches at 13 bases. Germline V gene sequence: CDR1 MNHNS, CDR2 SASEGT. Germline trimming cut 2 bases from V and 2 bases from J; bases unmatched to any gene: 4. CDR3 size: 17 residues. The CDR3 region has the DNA TGTGCCAGCAGTGAACTGGGACTAGCGGGGCCCACAGATACGCAGTATTTT. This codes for CASSELGLAGPTDTQYF.

Written as DNA, the CDR3 is TGTGCCAGCAGCTTAGCTTCCGGACAGGGGGCCCACGAGCAGTACTTC. This translates into CASSLASGQGAHEQYF. This chain uses TRBV13 with TRBJ2-7; the match to TRBD1 covers 11 bases. CDR3 length: 16 residues. In germline, CDR1 is PRHDT, CDR2 FYEKMQ (reference sequence). Trimming removed 1 base from V and 5 bases from J; junction bases left unmatched: 7.

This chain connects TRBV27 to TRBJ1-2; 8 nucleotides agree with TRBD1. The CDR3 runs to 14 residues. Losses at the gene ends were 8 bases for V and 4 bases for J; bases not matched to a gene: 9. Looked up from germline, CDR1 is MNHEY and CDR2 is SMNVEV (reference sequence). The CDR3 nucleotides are TGTGCCAGCGGGGACAGGAAGAACATCTATGGCTACACCTTC. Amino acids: CASGDRKNIYGYTF.

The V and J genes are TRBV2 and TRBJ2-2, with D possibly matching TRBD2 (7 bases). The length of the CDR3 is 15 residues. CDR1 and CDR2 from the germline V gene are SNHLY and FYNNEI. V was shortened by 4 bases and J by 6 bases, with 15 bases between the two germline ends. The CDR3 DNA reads TGTGCCAGCAGTGTGCGGGGGCGGGGACCCGGGGAGCTGTTTTTT. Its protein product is CASSVRGRGPGELFF.

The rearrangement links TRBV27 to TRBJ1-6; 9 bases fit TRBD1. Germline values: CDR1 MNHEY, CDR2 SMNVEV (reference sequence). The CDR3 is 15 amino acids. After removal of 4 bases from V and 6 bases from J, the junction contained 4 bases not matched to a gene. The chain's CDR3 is CASSSTTGGNSPLHF. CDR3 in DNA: TGTGCCAGCAGTTCAACGACAGGGGGTAATTCACCCCTCCACTTT.

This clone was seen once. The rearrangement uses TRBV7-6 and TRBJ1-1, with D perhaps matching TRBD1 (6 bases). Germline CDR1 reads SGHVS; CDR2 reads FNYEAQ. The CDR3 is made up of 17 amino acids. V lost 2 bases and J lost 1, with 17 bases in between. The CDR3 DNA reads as TGTGCCAGCAGCTTATTTCCCCGGGGGGCGAGGAACACTGAAGCTTTCTTT. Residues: CASSLFPRGARNTEAFF. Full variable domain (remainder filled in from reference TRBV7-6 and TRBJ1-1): GAGVSQSPRYKVTKRGQDVALRCDPISGHVSLYWYRQALGQGPEFLTYFNYEAQQDKSGLPNDRFSAERPEGSISTLTIQRTEQRDSAMYRCASSLFPRGARNTEAFFGQGTRLTVV.

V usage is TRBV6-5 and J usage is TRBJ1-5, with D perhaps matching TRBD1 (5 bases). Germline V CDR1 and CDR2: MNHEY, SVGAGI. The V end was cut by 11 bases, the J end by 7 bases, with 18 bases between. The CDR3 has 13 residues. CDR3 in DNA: TGTGCCTGCGCCGGCCGAACAGGACAGCCCCAGCATTTT. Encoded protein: CACAGRTGQPQHF.

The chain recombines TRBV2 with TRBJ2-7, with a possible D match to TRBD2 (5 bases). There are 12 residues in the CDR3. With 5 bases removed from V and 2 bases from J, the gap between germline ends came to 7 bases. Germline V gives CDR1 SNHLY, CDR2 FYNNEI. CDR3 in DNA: TGTGCCAGCAGTACCGGGGCCTACGAGCAGTACTTC. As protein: CASSTGAYEQYF.

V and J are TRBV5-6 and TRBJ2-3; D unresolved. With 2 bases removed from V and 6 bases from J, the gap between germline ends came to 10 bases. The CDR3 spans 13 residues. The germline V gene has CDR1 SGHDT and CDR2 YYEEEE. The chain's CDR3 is CASSFAHIDTQYF. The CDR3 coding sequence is TGTGCCAGCAGCTTCGCCCACATTGATACGCAGTATTTT.

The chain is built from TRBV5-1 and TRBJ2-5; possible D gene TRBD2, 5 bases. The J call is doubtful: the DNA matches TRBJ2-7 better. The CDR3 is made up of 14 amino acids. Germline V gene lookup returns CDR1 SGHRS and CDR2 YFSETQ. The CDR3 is CASSLVGSAGEQYF. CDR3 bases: TGCGCCAGCAGCTTGGTCGGTAGCGCAGGCGAGCAGTACTTC.

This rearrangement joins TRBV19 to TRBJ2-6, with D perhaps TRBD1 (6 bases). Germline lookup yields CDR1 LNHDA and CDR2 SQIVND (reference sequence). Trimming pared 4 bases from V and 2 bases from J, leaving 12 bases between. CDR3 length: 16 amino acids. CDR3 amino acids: CASSTPGAAGANVLTF. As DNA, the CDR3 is TGTGCCAGTAGTACCCCAGGGGCGGCTGGGGCCAACGTCCTGACTTTC. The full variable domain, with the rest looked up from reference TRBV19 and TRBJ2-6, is DGGITQSPKYLFRKEGQNVTLSCEQNLNHDAMYWYRQDPGQGLRLIYYSQIVNDFQKGDIAEGYSVSREKKESFPLTVTSAQKNPTAFYLCASSTPGAAGANVLTFGAGSRLTVL.

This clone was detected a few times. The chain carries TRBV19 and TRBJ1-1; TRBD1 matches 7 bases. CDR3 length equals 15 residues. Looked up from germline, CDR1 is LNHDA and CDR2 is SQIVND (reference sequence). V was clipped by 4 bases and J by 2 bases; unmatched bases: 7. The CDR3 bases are TGTGCCAGTAGTAAAGATTACAGGGGCAACACTGAAGCTTTCTTT. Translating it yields CASSKDYRGNTEAFF. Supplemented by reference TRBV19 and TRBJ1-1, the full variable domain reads DGGITQSPKYLFRKEGQNVTLSCEQNLNHDAMYWYRQDPGQGLRLIYYSQIVNDFQKGDIAEGYSVSREKKESFPLTVTSAQKNPTAFYLCASSKDYRGNTEAFFGQGTRLTVV.

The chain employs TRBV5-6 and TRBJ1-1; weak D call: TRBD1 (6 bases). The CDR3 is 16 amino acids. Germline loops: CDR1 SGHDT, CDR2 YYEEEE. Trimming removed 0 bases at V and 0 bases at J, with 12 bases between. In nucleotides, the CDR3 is TGTGCCAGCAGCTTGGCGGTGGGGGCCATGAACACTGAAGCTTTCTTT. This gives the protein CASSLAVGAMNTEAFF.

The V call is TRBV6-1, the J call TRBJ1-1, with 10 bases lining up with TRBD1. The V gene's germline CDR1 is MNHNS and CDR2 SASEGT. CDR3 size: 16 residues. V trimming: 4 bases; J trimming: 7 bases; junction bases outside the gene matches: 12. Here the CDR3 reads CASSGLAGQGRNEAFF. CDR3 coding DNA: TGTGCCAGCAGTGGATTGGCGGGACAGGGGAGAAATGAAGCTTTCTTT.

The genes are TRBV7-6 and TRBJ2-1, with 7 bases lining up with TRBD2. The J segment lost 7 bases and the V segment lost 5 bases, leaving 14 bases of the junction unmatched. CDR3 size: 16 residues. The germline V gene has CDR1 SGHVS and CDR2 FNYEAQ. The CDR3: CASSLFAGDPWNEQFF. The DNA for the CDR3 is TGTGCCAGCAGCCTTTTTGCGGGGGACCCCTGGAATGAGCAGTTCTTC.

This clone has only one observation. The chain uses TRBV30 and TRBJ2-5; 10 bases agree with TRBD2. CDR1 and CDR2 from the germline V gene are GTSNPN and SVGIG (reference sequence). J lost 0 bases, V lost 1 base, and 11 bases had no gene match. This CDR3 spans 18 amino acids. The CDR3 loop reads CAWSDEISGGQYQETQYF. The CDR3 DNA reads TGTGCCTGGAGTGATGAGATTAGCGGGGGGCAGTACCAAGAGACCCAGTACTTC.

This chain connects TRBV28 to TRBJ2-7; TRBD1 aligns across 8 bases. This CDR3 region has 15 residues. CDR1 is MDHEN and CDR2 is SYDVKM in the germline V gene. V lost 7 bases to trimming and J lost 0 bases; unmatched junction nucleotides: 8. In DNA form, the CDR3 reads TGTGCCAGCATCCCGGGACAGGCTCCCTCCTACGAGCAGTACTTC. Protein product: CASIPGQAPSYEQYF.

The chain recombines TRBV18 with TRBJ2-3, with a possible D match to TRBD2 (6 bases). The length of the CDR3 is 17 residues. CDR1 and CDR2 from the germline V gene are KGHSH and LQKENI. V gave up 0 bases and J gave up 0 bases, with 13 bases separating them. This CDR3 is CASSPPEGWYSTDTQYF. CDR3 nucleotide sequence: TGTGCCAGCTCACCACCGGAGGGGTGGTATAGCACAGATACGCAGTATTTT.

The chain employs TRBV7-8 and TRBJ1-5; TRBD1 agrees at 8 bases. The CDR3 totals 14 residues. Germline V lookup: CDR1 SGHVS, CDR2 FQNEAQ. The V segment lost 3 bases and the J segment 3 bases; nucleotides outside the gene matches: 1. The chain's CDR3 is CASSLGQVNQPQHF. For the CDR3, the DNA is TGTGCCAGCAGCTTGGGACAGGTCAATCAGCCCCAGCATTTT.

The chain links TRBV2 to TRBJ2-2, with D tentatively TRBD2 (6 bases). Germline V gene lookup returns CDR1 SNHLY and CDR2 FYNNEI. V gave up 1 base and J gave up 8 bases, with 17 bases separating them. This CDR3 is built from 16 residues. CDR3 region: CASSEGGDRTEGELFF. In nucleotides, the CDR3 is TGTGCCAGCAGTGAAGGGGGGGACCGAACCGAAGGGGAGCTGTTTTTT.